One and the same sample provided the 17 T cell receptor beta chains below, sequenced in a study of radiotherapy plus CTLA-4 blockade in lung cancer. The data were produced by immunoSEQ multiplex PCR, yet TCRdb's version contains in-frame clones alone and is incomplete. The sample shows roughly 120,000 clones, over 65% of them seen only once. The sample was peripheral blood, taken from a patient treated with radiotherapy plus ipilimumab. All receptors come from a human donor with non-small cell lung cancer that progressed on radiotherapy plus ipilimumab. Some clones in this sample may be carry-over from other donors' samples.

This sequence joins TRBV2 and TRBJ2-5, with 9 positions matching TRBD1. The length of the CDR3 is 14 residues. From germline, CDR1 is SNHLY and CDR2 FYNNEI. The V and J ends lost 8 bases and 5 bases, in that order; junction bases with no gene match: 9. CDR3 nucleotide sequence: TGTGCCAGCCCTAGGGACAGGGCTAGGGAGACCCAGTACTTC. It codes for CASPRDRARETQYF.

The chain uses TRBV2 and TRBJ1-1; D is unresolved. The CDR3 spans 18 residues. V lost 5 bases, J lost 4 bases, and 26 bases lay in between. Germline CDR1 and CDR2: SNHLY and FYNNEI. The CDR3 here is CASSPRRFRGVVSTEAFF. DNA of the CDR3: TGTGCCAGCAGTCCCCGACGATTCCGTGGGGTTGTGAGCACTGAAGCTTTCTTT.

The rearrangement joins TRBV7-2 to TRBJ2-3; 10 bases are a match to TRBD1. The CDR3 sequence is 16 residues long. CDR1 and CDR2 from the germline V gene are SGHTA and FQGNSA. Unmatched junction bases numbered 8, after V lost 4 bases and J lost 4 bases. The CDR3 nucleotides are TGTGCCAGCAGCTCTCACCGACAGGGGGCAGCAGATACGCAGTATTTT. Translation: CASSSHRQGAADTQYF.

The CDR3 DNA sequence: TGTGCCAGCAGCTTAGGGACAGGGATCGGTCAGCCCCAGCATTTT. Translation: CASSLGTGIGQPQHF. The gene calls are TRBV7-2 and TRBJ1-5, with 8 bases identical to TRBD1. J was trimmed by 6 bases and V by 1 base; bases with no gene match: 5. This CDR3 has 15 amino acids. Germline V CDR1 and CDR2: SGHTA, FQGNSA.

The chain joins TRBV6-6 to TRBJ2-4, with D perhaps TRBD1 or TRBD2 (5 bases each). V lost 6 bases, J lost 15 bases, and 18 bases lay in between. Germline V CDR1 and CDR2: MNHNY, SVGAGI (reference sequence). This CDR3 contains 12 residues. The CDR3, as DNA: TGTGCCAGCAGAGACGGGCAGGGACGGGCGTACTTC. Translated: CASRDGQGRAYF.

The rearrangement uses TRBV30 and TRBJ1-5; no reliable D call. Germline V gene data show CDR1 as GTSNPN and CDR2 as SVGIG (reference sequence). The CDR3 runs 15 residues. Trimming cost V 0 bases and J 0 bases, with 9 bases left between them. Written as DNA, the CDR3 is TGTGCCTGGAGTGTAGGCCTGTATAGCAATCAGCCCCAGCATTTT. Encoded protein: CAWSVGLYSNQPQHF.

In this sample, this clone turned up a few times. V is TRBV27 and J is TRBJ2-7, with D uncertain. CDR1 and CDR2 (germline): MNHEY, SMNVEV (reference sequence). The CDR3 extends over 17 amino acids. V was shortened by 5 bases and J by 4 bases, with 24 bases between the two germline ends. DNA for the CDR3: TGTGCCAGCAGTCTTTTTTCCGGCAGCCCTTCGGTTTACGAGCAGTACTTC. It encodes CASSLFSGSPSVYEQYF.

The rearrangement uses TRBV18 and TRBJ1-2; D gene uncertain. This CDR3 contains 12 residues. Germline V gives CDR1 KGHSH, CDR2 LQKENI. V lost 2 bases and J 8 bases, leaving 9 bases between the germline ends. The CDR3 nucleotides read TGTGCCAGCTCACCAGATAGCAGAGGCTACACCTTC. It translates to CASSPDSRGYTF.

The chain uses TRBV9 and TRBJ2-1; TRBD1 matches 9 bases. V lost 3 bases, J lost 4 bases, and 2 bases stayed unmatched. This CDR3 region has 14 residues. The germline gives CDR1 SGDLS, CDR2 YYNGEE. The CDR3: CASSAGQGYNEQFF. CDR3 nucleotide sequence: TGTGCCAGCAGCGCTGGACAGGGGTACAATGAGCAGTTCTTC.

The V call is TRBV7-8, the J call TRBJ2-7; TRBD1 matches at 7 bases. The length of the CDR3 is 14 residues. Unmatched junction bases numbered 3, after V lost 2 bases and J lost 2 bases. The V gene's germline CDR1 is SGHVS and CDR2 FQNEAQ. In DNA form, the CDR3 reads TGTGCCAGCAGCTTAAACCAGGGGGCCTACGAGCAGTACTTC. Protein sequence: CASSLNQGAYEQYF.

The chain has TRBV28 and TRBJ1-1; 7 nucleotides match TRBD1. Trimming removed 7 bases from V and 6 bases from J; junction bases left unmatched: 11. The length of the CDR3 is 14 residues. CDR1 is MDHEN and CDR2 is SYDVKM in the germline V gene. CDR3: CASTNEGAIPEAFF. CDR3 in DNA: TGTGCCAGCACTAATGAGGGGGCGATCCCTGAAGCTTTCTTT.

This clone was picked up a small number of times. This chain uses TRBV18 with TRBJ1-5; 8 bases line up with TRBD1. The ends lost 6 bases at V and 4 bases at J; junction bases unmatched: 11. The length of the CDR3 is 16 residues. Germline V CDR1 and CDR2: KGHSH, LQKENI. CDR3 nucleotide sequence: TGTGCCAGCTCGGGTTCGGGACAGGCCCTAAATCAGCCCCAGCATTTT. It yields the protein CASSGSGQALNQPQHF.

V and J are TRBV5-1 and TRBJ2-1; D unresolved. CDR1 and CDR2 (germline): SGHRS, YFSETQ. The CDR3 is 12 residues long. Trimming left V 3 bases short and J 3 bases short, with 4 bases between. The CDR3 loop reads CASSWNYNEQFF. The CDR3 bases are TGCGCCAGCAGCTGGAACTACAATGAGCAGTTCTTC.

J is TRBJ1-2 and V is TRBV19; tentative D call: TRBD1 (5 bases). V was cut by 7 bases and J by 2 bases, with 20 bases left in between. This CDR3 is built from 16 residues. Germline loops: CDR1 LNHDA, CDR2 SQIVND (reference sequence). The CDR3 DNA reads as TGTGCCAGTACCCTGCTGAAGGGGACGGCAAACTATGGCTACACCTTC. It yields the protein CASTLLKGTANYGYTF.

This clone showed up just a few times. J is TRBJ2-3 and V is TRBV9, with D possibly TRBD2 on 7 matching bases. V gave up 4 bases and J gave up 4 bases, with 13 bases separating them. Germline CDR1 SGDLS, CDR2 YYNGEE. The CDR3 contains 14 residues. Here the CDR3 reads CASSPRGAPDTQYF. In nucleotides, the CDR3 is TGTGCCAGCAGCCCACGGGGGGCCCCAGATACGCAGTATTTT. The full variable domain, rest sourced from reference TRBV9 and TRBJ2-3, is DSGVTQTPKHLITATGQRVTLRCSPRSGDLSVYWYQQSLDQGLQFLIQYYNGEERAKGNILERFSAQQFPDLHSELNLSSLELGDSALYFCASSPRGAPDTQYFGPGTRLTVL.

As DNA, the CDR3 is TGTGCCAGCAGTTTAACGGAGACGGACAGGGGCGGGACTGAAGCTTTCTTT. Protein product: CASSLTETDRGGTEAFF. V usage is TRBV28 and J usage is TRBJ1-1, with 9 bases lining up with TRBD1. CDR3 size: 17 residues. The V gene's germline CDR1 is MDHEN and CDR2 SYDVKM. V lost 2 bases, J lost 5 bases, and 12 bases stayed unmatched.

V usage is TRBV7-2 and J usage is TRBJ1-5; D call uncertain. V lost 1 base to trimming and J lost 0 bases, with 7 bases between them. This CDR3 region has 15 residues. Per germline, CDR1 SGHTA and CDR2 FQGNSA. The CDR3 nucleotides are TGTGCCAGCAGCTTAGTCGGCAGTAGCAATCAGCCCCAGCATTTT. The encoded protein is CASSLVGSSNQPQHF.